This T cell receptor beta chain originates from a study of beta chain features in type 1 diabetes. The study's findings and limits: The naive, central memory and Treg TCRB repertoires looked more alike in patients than they did in healthy donors.

Per germline, CDR1 MNHNY and CDR2 SVGAGI (reference sequence). The CDR3 is made up of 15 amino acids. The V and J ends lost 2 bases and 1 base respectively, with 9 bases between them. One heparinised blood draw, averaging roughly 0.11 L, came from each donor. Each of the CD4+ naive, central memory, regulatory and stem cell-like memory populations was sorted via CD45RO/CCR7/CD25/CD127/CD95/CD27. Expressed TCRB transcripts were sequenced because the entire RNA isolate underwent reverse transcription. Each sample of naive, central memory or regulatory T cells had, on average, about 3.6 million reads. TCRdb keeps only in-frame clones here, not all; method: immunoSEQ multiplex PCR. The sample has about 150,000 clones; roughly 10% are singletons. There are a few counts of this clone. Antigen specificity is unknown.

The chain joins TRBV6-6 to TRBJ2-1; D is perhaps TRBD2 (5 bases). This clonotype was obtained from a young man in good health. Source material: naive CD4+ T cells from blood. DNA of the CDR3: TGTGCCAGCAGTTACGGTGGGGAGTCCTACAATGAGCAGTTCTTC. Protein product: CASSYGGESYNEQFF.